This entry lists 24 T cell receptor beta chains sequenced from one sample in a study of post-analysis software for immune sequencing data (dated by TCRdb to the mid-2010s). Beyond this particular receptor, the publication reports: Several TRBV segments, including TRBV5-6, TRBV5-1 and TRBV20-1, were significantly more frequent in patients than controls.

Libraries were made using PCR. TCRdb records Illumina HiSeq 2500 as the sequencer. Unique molecular identifiers were incorporated into TCR beta cDNA libraries to reduce PCR and sequencing biases. Clones were called with MiXCR by TCRdb after fastp trimmed the public reads at Q25, and only in-frame beta chains were retained. One record per CDR3 amino acid sequence lists the most common genes and DNA. The sample has about 770,000 distinct CDR3 sequences on record, about 43% of them singletons. The ten largest clones represent 4.9% of the sample. Their target antigens are unknown. The sequenced sample consisted of blood. The source of these receptors is a girl aged 5-17 years with multiple sclerosis.

This chain links TRBV12-3 or TRBV12-4 with TRBJ1-6; D not certain. CDR3 length equals 15 residues. Trimming stripped 5 bases from V and 4 bases from J, with 12 bases between. The CDR3 coding sequence is TGTGCCAGCAGTAACGGACGGACTTATAATTCACCCCTCCACTTT. It translates to CASSNGRTYNSPLHF.

The chain is built from TRBV20-1 and TRBJ2-1; 9 nucleotides line up with TRBD2. This CDR3 has 14 amino acids. Germline V gene lookup returns CDR1 DFQATT and CDR2 SNEGSKA (reference sequence). V dropped 7 bases and J dropped 7; count of bases not matched to a gene: 11. The CDR3 nucleotides read TGCAGTGGGGATAGTTTAGCGGGAGTGAATGAGCAGTTCTTC. It specifies CSGDSLAGVNEQFF.

This clonotype was detected a few times. The gene calls are TRBV12-3 or TRBV12-4 and TRBJ2-1, with 10 bases matching TRBD2. V dropped 6 bases and J dropped 1; count of bases not matched to a gene: 12. The CDR3 loop spans 18 amino acids. CDR3 nucleotide sequence: TGTGCCAGCAGAGGACTAGCGGTCCAGGGGGGATCCTACAATGAGCAGTTCTTC. It translates to CASRGLAVQGGSYNEQFF.

Here the CDR3 reads CASSRLFGSQETQYF. The CDR3 coding sequence is TGTGCCAGCAGCAGACTTTTTGGTTCCCAAGAGACCCAGTACTTC. The V and J genes are TRBV28 and TRBJ2-5; D uncertain. Per germline, CDR1 MDHEN and CDR2 SYDVKM. CDR3 length: 15 amino acids. V lost 6 bases and J lost 1, with 15 bases in between.

This clonotype was observed a handful of times. This CDR3 fails to terminate in the conserved phenylalanine or tryptophan, so it likely reflects a read error. The rearrangement links TRBV9 to TRBJ2-4; the D gene is possibly TRBD1 (6 bases). Germline CDR1 and CDR2: SGDLS and YYNGEE. Trimming cost V 4 bases and J 0 bases, with 14 bases left between them. This CDR3 contains 16 residues. In DNA form, the CDR3 reads TGTGCCAGCAGCCCGAGCAGGGGCATAGCCAAAAACATTCAGTACTGC. Its translation: CASSPSRGIAKNIQYC.

This clonotype was seen only a few times. The chain uses TRBV12-3 or TRBV12-4 and TRBJ2-1, with 14 bases fitting TRBD2. This CDR3 region has 16 residues. With 5 bases clipped from V and 9 bases from J, the junction kept 9 bases outside the gene matches. The CDR3 loop is CASSTRTSGRRGEQFF. In DNA, the CDR3 is TGTGCCAGCAGTACCCGGACTAGCGGGAGGCGCGGTGAGCAGTTCTTC.

There are a few counts of this clonotype. V is TRBV5-1 and J is TRBJ2-1; D is unclear. V lost 8 bases and J lost 4, with 13 bases in between. The CDR3 has 13 amino acids. In germline, CDR1 is SGHRS, CDR2 YFSETQ. The CDR3 spells CASNQGEYNEQFF. CDR3 DNA sequence: TGCGCCAGTAATCAAGGCGAATACAATGAGCAGTTCTTC.

The chain recombines TRBV12-3 or TRBV12-4 with TRBJ1-2; TRBD1 is a possible D gene (5 bases). The CDR3 has 12 residues. Trimming left V 6 bases short and J 13 bases short, with 18 bases between. CDR3 bases: TGTGCCAGCAGCCCGCAAGGGGCCCGCGGCACCTTC. Its translation is CASSPQGARGTF.

This clonotype appeared once. The V and J genes are TRBV7-8 and TRBJ1-4; possible D gene TRBD1, 6 bases. Germline V gives CDR1 SGHVS, CDR2 FQNEAQ. The CDR3 sequence is 15 residues long. Trimming took off 7 bases at V and 6 bases at J, with 18 bases between the two ends. This CDR3 is CASTPLGGRDEKLFF. CDR3 in DNA: TGTGCCAGCACCCCGCTCGGGGGCAGGGATGAAAAACTGTTTTTT.

The chain is built from TRBV6-5 and TRBJ1-1, with D possibly being TRBD1 (6 bases). V lost 2 bases, J lost 1 base, and 8 bases lay in between. The CDR3 consists of 14 residues. Germline V gene data show CDR1 as MNHEY and CDR2 as SVGAGI. The CDR3 region is CASSYMTGNTEAFF. The CDR3 region has the DNA TGTGCCAGCAGTTACATGACAGGGAACACTGAAGCTTTCTTT.

The rearrangement uses TRBV18 and TRBJ2-4; 8 nucleotides line up with TRBD1. The CDR3 runs to 15 residues. V trimming: 1 base; J trimming: 5 bases; junction bases outside the gene matches: 4. The germline CDR1 and CDR2 sequences are KGHSH and LQKENI. CDR3 DNA: TGTGCCAGCTCACCACTGGACAGGGTAGAAAACATTCAGTACTTC. Protein: CASSPLDRVENIQYF.

This clonotype has only a few counts. V and J are TRBV5-8 and TRBJ2-7; 8 bases are a match to TRBD1. V shed 5 bases and J 3 bases; nucleotides not matched to a gene: 7. Germline CDR1 and CDR2: SGHTS and YDEGEE. CDR3 length equals 14 residues. In DNA form, the CDR3 reads TGTGCCAGCAGGCAGGACAGGGTCTACTACGAGCAGTACTTC. Translated: CASRQDRVYYEQYF.

The table lists this clonotype with a few counts. The V and J genes are TRBV27 and TRBJ2-4; TRBD2 matches at 9 bases. TRBJ2-7 matches the DNA end more closely, so the J call is doubtful. CDR3 size: 14 residues. Germline values: CDR1 MNHEY, CDR2 SMNVEV (reference sequence). CDR3 DNA sequence: TGTGCCAGCAGCCCAATAGCGGGAGCCCGCGAGCAGTACTTC. Translated, it gives CASSPIAGAREQYF.

The chain recombines TRBV5-1 with TRBJ1-1; unclear D gene. Trimming shortened V by 0 bases and J by 11 bases, and 11 bases separated the two germline ends. Germline-derived CDR1 and CDR2 are SGHRS and YFSETQ. The CDR3 runs to 12 residues. The CDR3 DNA is TGCGCCAGCAGCTTGGCCGGGGTTGGGGCTTTCTTT. Protein sequence: CASSLAGVGAFF. The full variable domain, completed using reference TRBV5-1 and TRBJ1-1, is KAGVTQTPRYLIKTRGQQVTLSCSPISGHRSVSWYQQTPGQGLQFLFEYFSETQRNKGNFPGRFSGRQFSNSRSEMNVSTLELGDSALYLCASSLAGVGAFFGQGTRLTVV.

V gene TRBV5-1 combines with J gene TRBJ2-1; 9 bases are a match to TRBD1. The CDR3 contains 17 residues. With 3 bases clipped from V and 0 bases from J, the junction kept 7 bases outside the gene matches. From germline, CDR1 is SGHRS and CDR2 YFSETQ. DNA for the CDR3: TGCGCCAGCAGCTGGGGACAGGGATCAAGCTCCTACAATGAGCAGTTCTTC. This gives the protein CASSWGQGSSSYNEQFF. The variable domain in full, with the rest retrieved from reference TRBV5-1 and TRBJ2-1, is KAGVTQTPRYLIKTRGQQVTLSCSPISGHRSVSWYQQTPGQGLQFLFEYFSETQRNKGNFPGRFSGRQFSNSRSEMNVSTLELGDSALYLCASSWGQGSSSYNEQFFGPGTRLTVL.

This chain connects TRBV24-1 to TRBJ2-3; TRBD2 is a possible D gene (6 bases). The ends were cut back, 9 bases at V and 2 bases at J, with 14 bases in the middle. The CDR3 covers 14 residues. CDR1 and CDR2 from the germline V gene are KGHDR and SFDVKD. The CDR3 nucleotides read TGTGCCACCGGTCGGGGGTCCGACACAGATACGCAGTATTTT. Its translation: CATGRGSDTDTQYF.

The sample holds a few counts of this clonotype. This sequence joins TRBV9 and TRBJ2-5; 8 bases are a match to TRBD2. This CDR3 comprises 15 residues. Per the germline V gene, CDR1 is SGDLS and CDR2 is YYNGEE. Trimming took 0 bases from V and 7 from J; bases not matched to a gene: 8. CDR3 sequence (DNA): TGTGCCAGCAGCGTAGGACGGGAGGGCCGAGGGACCCAGTACTTC. It encodes CASSVGREGRGTQYF.

The chain has TRBV5-6 and TRBJ1-2; 7 bases agree with TRBD1. This CDR3 is built from 15 residues. The V gene end was trimmed by 0 bases and the J gene end by 5 bases; junction bases not matched to a gene: 7. Looked up from germline, CDR1 is SGHDT and CDR2 is YYEEEE. In nucleotides, the CDR3 is TGTGCCAGCAGCTTGGGGGACAGACCTCCTTATGGCTACACCTTC. It specifies CASSLGDRPPYGYTF.

CDR3 in amino acids: CASSRTRGGYTF. The CDR3 DNA is TGTGCCAGCAGCCGAACTAGGGGTGGCTACACCTTC. The V gene is TRBV12-3 or TRBV12-4, the J gene TRBJ1-2; maybe TRBD1 (5 bases). The length of the CDR3 is 12 residues. Trimming pared 6 bases from V and 7 bases from J, leaving 12 bases between.

The CDR3 bases are TGCAGTGCCCGGACAGGGAGGGATCAGCCCCAGCATTTT. This codes for CSARTGRDQPQHF. The chain combines TRBV20-1 with TRBJ1-5, with 8 bases aligning to TRBD1. The length of the CDR3 is 13 residues. V lost 6 bases and J lost 5; bases outside the gene matches: 6. Per the germline V gene, CDR1 is DFQATT and CDR2 is SNEGSKA (reference sequence).

CDR3 in DNA: TGTGCCAGCGGAAAGACTGGAGATACGCAGTATTTT. Residues: CASGKTGDTQYF. The chain joins TRBV11-3 to TRBJ2-3, with D hard to call. CDR1 and CDR2 (germline): SGHNT, YENEEA. The CDR3 spans 12 residues. V shed 8 bases and J shed 5 bases, with 11 bases lying between them.

The rearrangement uses TRBV10-3 and TRBJ2-7; 8 bases are shared with TRBD1. The germline CDR1 and CDR2 sequences are ENHRY and SYGVKD. V trimming: 4 bases; J trimming: 2 bases; junction bases outside the gene matches: 7. This CDR3 is 15 amino acids long. CDR3 amino acids: CAISVGTGTTYEQYF. The CDR3 bases are TGTGCCATCAGTGTGGGGACAGGCACAACCTACGAGCAGTACTTC.

The V gene is TRBV12-3 or TRBV12-4, the J gene TRBJ2-1; the match to TRBD2 covers 10 bases. The CDR3 loop spans 17 amino acids. V shed 1 base, J shed 7 bases, and the junction held 10 bases outside the gene matches. The CDR3 DNA sequence: TGTGCCAGCAGTTTAGGACCCAATCTAGCGGGAGAGAATGAGCAGTTCTTC. This codes for CASSLGPNLAGENEQFF.

The chain combines TRBV6-5 with TRBJ2-1, with 9 bases that match TRBD2. The CDR3 extends over 15 amino acids. After removal of 1 base from V and 7 bases from J, the junction contained 5 bases not matched to a gene. The germline CDR1 and CDR2 sequences are MNHEY and SVGAGI. CDR3 in amino acids: CASSYLAGERNEQFF. DNA of the CDR3: TGTGCCAGCAGTTACTTAGCGGGAGAGCGAAATGAGCAGTTCTTC.